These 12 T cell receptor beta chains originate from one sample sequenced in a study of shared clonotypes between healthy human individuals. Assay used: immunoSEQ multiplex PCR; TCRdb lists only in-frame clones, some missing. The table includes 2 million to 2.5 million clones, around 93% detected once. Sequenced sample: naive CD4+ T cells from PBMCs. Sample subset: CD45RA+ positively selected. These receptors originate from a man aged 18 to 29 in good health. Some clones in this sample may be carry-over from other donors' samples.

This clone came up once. The CDR3 coding sequence is TGTGCCAGCAGCACCGGACAGGGGTGGGTCGATGGCTACACCTTC. Protein: CASSTGQGWVDGYTF. This sequence joins TRBV6-5 and TRBJ1-2, with 9 bases that match TRBD1. CDR3 length equals 15 residues. Looked up from germline, CDR1 is MNHEY and CDR2 is SVGAGI. The trim removed 6 bases at V and 6 bases at J, leaving 11 bases unmatched.

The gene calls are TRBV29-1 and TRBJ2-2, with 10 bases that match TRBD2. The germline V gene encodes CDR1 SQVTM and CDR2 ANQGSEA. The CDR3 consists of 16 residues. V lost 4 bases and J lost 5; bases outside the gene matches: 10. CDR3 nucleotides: TGCAGCGTTGGGTGGCTAGCGGGAGAGGGGACCGGGGAGCTGTTTTTT. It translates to CSVGWLAGEGTGELFF.

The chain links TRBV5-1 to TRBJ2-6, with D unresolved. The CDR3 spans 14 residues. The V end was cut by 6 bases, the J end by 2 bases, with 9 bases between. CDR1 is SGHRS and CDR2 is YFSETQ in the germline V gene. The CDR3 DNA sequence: TGCGCCAGCATCGGTGGGGCTGGGGCCAACGTCCTGACTTTC. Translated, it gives CASIGGAGANVLTF.

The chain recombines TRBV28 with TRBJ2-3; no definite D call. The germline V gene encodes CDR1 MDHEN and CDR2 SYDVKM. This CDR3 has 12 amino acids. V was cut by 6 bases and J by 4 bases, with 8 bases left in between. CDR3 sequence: CASRSSPDTQYF. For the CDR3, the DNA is TGTGCCAGCAGGTCTTCTCCAGATACGCAGTATTTT.

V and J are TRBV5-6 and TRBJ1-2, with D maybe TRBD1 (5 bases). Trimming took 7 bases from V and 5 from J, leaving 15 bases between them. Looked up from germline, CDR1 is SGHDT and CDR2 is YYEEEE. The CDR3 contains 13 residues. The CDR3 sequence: CASAPGGGYGYTF. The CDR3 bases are TGTGCCAGCGCCCCCGGCGGGGGTTATGGCTACACCTTC.

The CDR3 DNA follows: TGTGCCAGCAGATATCGGACAGGAGCTTCCTACGAGCAGTACTTC. As protein: CASRYRTGASYEQYF. The chain couples TRBV27 to TRBJ2-7, with 7 bases aligning to TRBD1. Germline V lookup: CDR1 MNHEY, CDR2 SMNVEV (reference sequence). V lost 6 bases and J lost 1; bases outside the gene matches: 9. The length of the CDR3 is 15 residues.

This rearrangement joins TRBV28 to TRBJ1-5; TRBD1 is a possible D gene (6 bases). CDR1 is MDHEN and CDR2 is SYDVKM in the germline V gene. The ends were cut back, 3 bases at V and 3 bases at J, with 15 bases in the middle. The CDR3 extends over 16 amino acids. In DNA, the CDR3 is TGTGCCAGCAGTTTCTTGGCAGGGGCGATCAATCAGCCCCAGCATTTT. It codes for CASSFLAGAINQPQHF.

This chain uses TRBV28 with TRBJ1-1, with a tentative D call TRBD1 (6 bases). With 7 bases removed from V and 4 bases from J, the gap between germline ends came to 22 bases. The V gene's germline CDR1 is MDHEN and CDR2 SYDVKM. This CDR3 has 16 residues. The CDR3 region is CASKSSRGFGSTEAFF. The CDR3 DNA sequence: TGTGCCAGCAAGAGTTCAAGGGGGTTCGGAAGCACTGAAGCTTTCTTT.

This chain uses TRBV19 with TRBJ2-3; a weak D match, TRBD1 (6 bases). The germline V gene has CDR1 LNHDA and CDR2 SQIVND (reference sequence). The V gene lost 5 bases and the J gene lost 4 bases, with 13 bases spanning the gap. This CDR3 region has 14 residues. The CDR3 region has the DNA TGTGCCAGTAGTCAACAGGACAGTTCAGATACGCAGTATTTT. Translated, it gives CASSQQDSSDTQYF.

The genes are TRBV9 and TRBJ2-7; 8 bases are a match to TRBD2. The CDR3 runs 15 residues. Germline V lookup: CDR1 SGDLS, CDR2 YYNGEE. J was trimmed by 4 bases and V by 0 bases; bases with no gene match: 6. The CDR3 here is CASSVAGGFTYEQYF. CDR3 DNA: TGTGCCAGCAGCGTAGCGGGGGGGTTCACGTACGAGCAGTACTTC.

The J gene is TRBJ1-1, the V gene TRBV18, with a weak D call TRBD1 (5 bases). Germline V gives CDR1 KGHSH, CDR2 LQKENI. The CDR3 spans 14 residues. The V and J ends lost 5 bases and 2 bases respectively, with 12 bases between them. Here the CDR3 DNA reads TGTGCCAGCTCAGCGGGACTCAGCAACACTGAAGCTTTCTTT. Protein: CASSAGLSNTEAFF.

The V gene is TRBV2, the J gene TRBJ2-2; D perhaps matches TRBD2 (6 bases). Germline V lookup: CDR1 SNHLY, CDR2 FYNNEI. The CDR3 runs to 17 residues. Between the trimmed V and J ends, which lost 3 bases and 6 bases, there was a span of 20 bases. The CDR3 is CASSEGGGGRGSGELFF. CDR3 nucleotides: TGTGCCAGCAGTGAGGGTGGCGGAGGGCGGGGCTCCGGGGAGCTGTTTTTT.